This T cell receptor (beta chain) was observed in a study of blood T cells in healthy people across ages. The junction had 12 bases not matched to a gene; V was cut back by 5 bases and J by 0 bases. CDR3 size: 16 residues. Looked up from germline, CDR1 is SQVTM and CDR2 is ANQGSEA. General study findings and limits: Among T cells, TCR beta diversity per million cells dropped roughly linearly as age rose. Long-lived donors carried more naive CD4+ cells and greater diversity than aged donors.

Primed by a sample-barcoded 5' primer and a J-beta primer mix, a second PCR proceeded for about 6 to 12 cycles. All cDNA molecules were each tagged by a template-switch adaptor with 12 random nucleotides. TCRdb reprocessed the 5' RACE reads with MiXCR, giving one entry per CDR3 protein. The sample has approximately 800,000 distinct CDR3 sequences, roughly three fifths seen once; the top ten hold around 25%. In the case of this clonotype: Its target is unknown.

This TCR was recovered from a man between 40 and 49 years old in good health. The V gene is TRBV29-1, the J gene TRBJ2-7; the match to TRBD1 covers 8 bases. The specimen was blood. CDR3: CSVRDRPTRSSYEQYF. The CDR3 DNA follows: TGCAGCGTTCGGGACAGGCCAACAAGGAGCTCCTACGAGCAGTACTTC.